Listed below are T cell receptor beta chains from one sample, sequenced in a study of blood T cell repertoires in COVID-19. Produced via immunoSEQ multiplex PCR; TCRdb's table is partial and in-frame only. Among some 220,000 clones, roughly 84% were seen once, and the ten largest hold 2.9%. Sequenced material: peripheral blood. Receptors were obtained from a man aged 50-59 years who had recovered from COVID-19. CDR3s leave out the opening cysteine and the closing phenylalanine or tryptophan. Some rows have no size entry. The others give once, few or many, or a class for an expanded clone.

clone size: NA
J gene: TRBJ2-5
V gene: TRBV18
CDR3 protein: ASSQTLAEQETQY

clone size: NA
J gene: TRBJ2-1
V gene: TRBV2
CDR3 protein: ASMIGQPQDEQF

clone size: NA
J gene: TRBJ2-5
V gene: TRBV2
CDR3 protein: ASRQPGLRETQY

clone size: NA
J gene: TRBJ1-5
V gene: TRBV19
CDR3 protein: ASSIAQTNQPQH

clone size: few
J gene: TRBJ1-6
V gene: TRBV5-8
CDR3 protein: ASSPLWDRVGNSPLH

clone size: NA
J gene: TRBJ2-1
V gene: TRBV27
CDR3 protein: ASSKRGGRANNEQF

clone size: NA
J gene: TRBJ2-3
V gene: TRBV28
CDR3 protein: ASRGLAGGPTDTQY

clone size: NA
J gene: TRBJ1-1
V gene: TRBV18
CDR3 protein: ASSQKTVGTEAF

clone size: NA
J gene: TRBJ2-1
V gene: TRBV11-2
CDR3 protein: ASSSSATSGKDEQF

clone size: NA
J gene: TRBJ2-7
V gene: TRBV27
CDR3 protein: ASSPGLAGYEQY

clone size: once
J gene: TRBJ2-1
V gene: TRBV11-3
CDR3 protein: ASSLRGLAAYNEQF

clone size: NA
J gene: TRBJ1-5
V gene: TRBV21-1
CDR3 protein: ASSKAYTGGRGNQPQH

clone size: NA
J gene: TRBJ2-1
V gene: TRBV19
CDR3 protein: ASSYLRETYNEQF

clone size: few
J gene: TRBJ2-1
V gene: TRBV30
CDR3 protein: AWNPRVSYNEQF

clone size: NA
J gene: TRBJ2-2
V gene: TRBV27
CDR3 protein: ASSTQQGTGELF

clone size: few
J gene: TRBJ1-6
V gene: TRBV30
CDR3 protein: AWGGQGYTPLH

clone size: NA
J gene: TRBJ2-4
V gene: TRBV27
CDR3 protein: ASSLGRDYKNIQY

clone size: NA
J gene: TRBJ2-5
V gene: TRBV30
CDR3 protein: AWSALPGGLAEFLGETQY

clone size: NA
J gene: TRBJ2-2
V gene: TRBV9
CDR3 protein: ASTQNPSGRSNTGELF

clone size: NA
J gene: TRBJ1-3
V gene: TRBV9
CDR3 protein: ASSPGRGSGNTIY

clone size: NA
J gene: TRBJ1-2
V gene: TRBV28
CDR3 protein: ASSSVALGQGAYGYT

clone size: few
J gene: TRBJ2-1
V gene: TRBV20-1
CDR3 protein: SATGDNEQF

clone size: NA
J gene: TRBJ2-3
V gene: TRBV29-1
CDR3 protein: SVETLADTQY

clone size: NA
J gene: TRBJ2-1
V gene: TRBV4-1
CDR3 protein: ASSPRSSGTGGINEQF

clone size: NA
J gene: TRBJ2-1
V gene: TRBV11-2
CDR3 protein: ASSLLGGFGDEQF

clone size: NA
J gene: TRBJ2-7
V gene: TRBV2
CDR3 protein: ASNRDRGNHEQY

clone size: NA
J gene: TRBJ1-5
V gene: TRBV5-1
CDR3 protein: ASSRFRSNTNQPQH

clone size: few
J gene: TRBJ2-3
V gene: TRBV10-3
CDR3 protein: AISVAGGHADTQY

clone size: NA
J gene: TRBJ2-7
V gene: TRBV28
CDR3 protein: ASSLTTSGSGNEQY

clone size: NA
J gene: TRBJ2-7
V gene: TRBV11-3
CDR3 protein: ASSRLPGDYEQY

clone size: once
J gene: TRBJ2-5
V gene: TRBV28
CDR3 protein: ASSLSSPGGETQY

clone size: NA
J gene: TRBJ1-1
V gene: TRBV5-5
CDR3 protein: ASSLQENTEAF

clone size: once
J gene: TRBJ1-1
V gene: TRBV12-3/TRBV12-4
CDR3 protein: ASSFSRETEAF

clone size: NA
J gene: TRBJ1-1
V gene: TRBV28
CDR3 protein: ASSPTTTGQAEAF

clone size: once
J gene: TRBJ2-1
V gene: TRBV2
CDR3 protein: ASSFPGTRLNEQF

clone size: NA
J gene: TRBJ1-6
V gene: TRBV9
CDR3 protein: ASSQTGTYNSPLH

clone size: NA
J gene: TRBJ2-5
V gene: TRBV5-1
CDR3 protein: ASSHTGTSDWETQY

clone size: NA
J gene: TRBJ2-3
V gene: TRBV5-1
CDR3 protein: ASSSQREAPPRTQY

clone size: NA
J gene: TRBJ2-2
V gene: TRBV4-1
CDR3 protein: ASSPRITGVTGELF

clone size: NA
J gene: TRBJ2-1
V gene: TRBV2
CDR3 protein: ASSKFSGRDEQF

clone size: NA
J gene: TRBJ1-3
V gene: TRBV7-9
CDR3 protein: ASSLAPGQSFGNTIY

clone size: NA
J gene: TRBJ2-2
V gene: TRBV5-1
CDR3 protein: ASSVTISGTATGELF

clone size: NA
J gene: TRBJ1-2
V gene: TRBV7-9
CDR3 protein: ASSLFDRDGYT

clone size: NA
J gene: TRBJ2-1
V gene: TRBV27
CDR3 protein: ASSQRRASGMYNEQF

clone size: NA
J gene: TRBJ1-5
V gene: TRBV27
CDR3 protein: ASSEDRRGPQH

clone size: NA
J gene: TRBJ1-3
V gene: TRBV15
CDR3 protein: ATSRESAGGASGNTIY

clone size: NA
J gene: TRBJ1-5
V gene: TRBV5-8
CDR3 protein: ASSAIQGKDSNQPQH

clone size: NA
J gene: TRBJ2-7
V gene: TRBV29-1
CDR3 protein: SVASGRTNEQY